This TCR beta chain was obtained from a study of blood T cell repertoires in COVID-19 (TCRdb year 2020). About the investigation overall: Collaborator samples came from the United States, Italy and Spain and covered acute and convalescent phases of COVID-19. The prospective study material was composed of cDNA or gDNA derived from T cells, B-cell-depleted T cells, or PBMCs. The dataset comprised deeply sampled blood TCRbeta repertoires from subjects exposed to, actively infected with, or recovered from COVID-19. The repertoires were made available in a free public database intended to serve as a resource for research on the immune response to SARS-CoV-2. Samples came from the ongoing ImmuneRACE study (first 160 participants) plus 1,254 subjects from 6 global collaborators. Nearly every sample came with metadata listing a de-identified subject ID, COVID-19 status, age in years and sex. Where available, HLA class I and class II types were taken from metadata supplied by the sample provider and were not determined by assay-based typing. Study-wide findings and limitations: The quantity of clinical and demographic metadata differed by source and by participant and was supplied without curation.

Participants in the prospective study were aged about 18 to 95 years, lived in 20 to 30 United States geographic areas, and enrolled through a virtual design. To assign participants to cohorts, the prospective study relied on clinical history that participants themselves reported in a screening survey and a study questionnaire. For ImmuneRACE Cohort 3, a participant was defined as recovered based on two consecutive negative NP/OP PCR tests, clearance by a healthcare professional, or resolution of symptoms. In the prospective study, mobile phlebotomists collected whole blood, serum and a nasopharyngeal or oropharyngeal swab from each participant. Additional blood draws and questionnaires over an approximately 2-month period could optionally be provided by prospective study participants. Blood samples from the prospective study were shipped frozen or at room temperature prior to DNA extraction. TCRbeta CDR3 regions were amplified from genomic DNA by means of the immunoSEQ Assay, a bias-controlled multiplex PCR. As for how the authors treated the data: Nucleated cell counts per sample were estimated from amplification of reference gene primers within the assay. Sequence reads were collapsed and filtered to measure the absolute abundance of every unique TCRbeta CDR3 rearrangement. For each sample, productive Simpson clonality was calculated as the square root of Simpson's diversity index across productive rearrangements. TCRdb re-hosts the immuneACCESS table, in-frame sequences only. Its copies lack some clones; in the studies checked, an unresolved V gene accounts for under half of them, and the cause for the rest is not known. That table gives V, J and clone size, and the DNA gave D and trimming. Here the sample has hundreds of thousands of clones; roughly 87% occur a single time. Of the sample, 1% falls within the top ten clones.

On this clone: Its antigen has not been determined. Base qualities are not recorded, but no much larger clone differs from it by a single base.

In the germline V gene, CDR1 corresponds to SGDLS and CDR2 to YYNGEE. Germline trimming: 2 bases from V, 0 bases from J; junction bases outside gene matches: 3. Inclusive of the bounding cysteine and phenylalanine, the CDR3 is 16 residues long. The only DNA kept is the CDR3, 48 bases in frame from the first base. Sequenced: PBMCs or T cells enriched from blood (not recorded which). The source of this sequence is a woman aged 25 to 39 who had recovered from COVID-19. The chain joins TRBV9 to TRBJ2-7, with 12 central nucleotides matching TRBD2. The nucleotides read TGTGCCAGCAGCGTGACTAGCGGGGGAGACTCCTACGAGCAGTACTTC. It codes for CASSVTSGGDSYEQYF. The reference TRBV9 and TRBJ2-7 proteins fill in what lies around the CDR3, so the full variable domain reads DSGVTQTPKHLITATGQRVTLRCSPRSGDLSVYWYQQSLDQGLQFLIQYYNGEERAKGNILERFSAQQFPDLHSELNLSSLELGDSALYFCASSVTSGGDSYEQYFGPGTRLTVT.